Presented here are 22 T cell receptor beta chains from one specimen sequenced in a study of T-cell reconstitution after alpha-beta-depleted transplantation in children. Preparation of the TCRbeta library was carried out with unique molecular identifiers. TCRdb re-analysed the PCR reads in MiXCR, keeping a single row per CDR3 protein. The table includes 500,000 to 600,000 distinct CDR3 sequences, about 18% detected once. The sequences come from PBMCs from the stem cell graft donor, collected from the stem cell graft. The receptor set was obtained from a human donor who donated a stem cell graft to a child with acute lymphoblastic leukemia.

The chain joins TRBV15 to TRBJ2-1; 10 bases agree with TRBD2. Germline lookup yields CDR1 LNHNV and CDR2 YYDKDF (reference sequence). V shed 0 bases, J shed 6 bases, and the junction held 14 bases outside the gene matches. This CDR3 is built from 19 residues. The CDR3 DNA reads TGTGCCACCAGCAGAGATGAGTACGGGTCGGCTAGCGGGAGCAATGAGCAGTTCTTC. Translated: CATSRDEYGSASGSNEQFF.

This clonotype was found many times. The genes are TRBV9 and TRBJ2-6; 8 bases align to TRBD1. CDR1 and CDR2 from the germline V gene are SGDLS and YYNGEE. V dropped 3 bases and J dropped 0; count of bases not matched to a gene: 5. CDR3 length: 17 amino acids. For the CDR3, the DNA is TGTGCCAGCAGCGCCGGACAGGGTCTCTCTGGGGCCAACGTCCTGACTTTC. Amino acid sequence: CASSAGQGLSGANVLTF.

Only a few counts were recorded for this clonotype. The chain employs TRBV5-1 and TRBJ2-5; 7 nucleotides match TRBD2. The CDR3 consists of 17 residues. The ends lost 4 bases at V and 0 bases at J; junction bases unmatched: 12. Germline loops: CDR1 SGHRS, CDR2 YFSETQ. CDR3 sequence: CASSGTKARGYQETQYF. The CDR3 DNA sequence: TGCGCCAGCAGCGGGACTAAGGCGCGGGGGTACCAAGAGACCCAGTACTTC.

This chain connects TRBV2 to TRBJ2-3; the D gene could be TRBD1 or TRBD2 (5 bases each). This CDR3 is built from 12 residues. In germline, CDR1 is SNHLY, CDR2 FYNNEI. The V gene lost 6 bases and the J gene lost 6 bases, with 10 bases spanning the gap. The CDR3, as DNA: TGTGCCAGCAGGCCATGGGGGGATACGCAGTATTTT. Protein sequence: CASRPWGDTQYF.

The chain has TRBV30 and TRBJ2-1, with D possibly being TRBD2 (6 bases). Trimming left V 2 bases short and J 2 bases short, with 13 bases between. CDR3 length: 15 residues. Germline values: CDR1 GTSNPN, CDR2 SVGIG (reference sequence). The CDR3 is CAWSTGLGTYNEQFF. The DNA for the CDR3 is TGTGCCTGGAGTACGGGACTGGGGACCTACAATGAGCAGTTCTTC.

This clonotype came up a few times. The V gene is TRBV5-6, the J gene TRBJ2-7; 8 bases fit TRBD2. CDR3 length: 14 residues. From germline, CDR1 is SGHDT and CDR2 YYEEEE. V lost 4 bases, J lost 6 bases, and 9 bases stayed unmatched. As DNA, the CDR3 is TGTGCCAGCAGCAGCCTAGGCGGGAGGAGCGAGCAGTACTTC. Amino acid sequence: CASSSLGGRSEQYF. The full variable domain, rest sourced from reference TRBV5-6 and TRBJ2-7, is DAGVTQSPTHLIKTRGQQVTLRCSPKSGHDTVSWYQQALGQGPQFIFQYYEEEERQRGNFPDRFSGHQFPNYSSELNVNALLLGDSALYLCASSSLGGRSEQYFGPGTRLTVT.

In this sample, this clonotype turned up a few times. The V gene is TRBV5-4, the J gene TRBJ2-3; D is unresolved. The CDR3 spans 14 residues. Trimming stripped 0 bases from V and 2 bases from J, with 7 bases between. Germline-derived CDR1 and CDR2 are SGHNT and YYREEE (reference sequence). This CDR3 reads CASSLEGTTDTQYF. CDR3 coding DNA: TGTGCCAGCAGCTTGGAGGGTACCACAGATACGCAGTATTTT.

V usage is TRBV19 and J usage is TRBJ1-2; D is perhaps TRBD1 (6 bases). The CDR3 has 15 amino acids. Deletions cut 5 bases from V and 0 bases from J, with 13 bases between. Per the germline V gene, CDR1 is LNHDA and CDR2 is SQIVND (reference sequence). CDR3 in DNA: TGTGCCAGTAGTTCTGGGGGCGGTTCTAACTATGGCTACACCTTC. This translates into CASSSGGGSNYGYTF. Together with reference TRBV19 and TRBJ1-2, the CDR3 gives the full variable domain: DGGITQSPKYLFRKEGQNVTLSCEQNLNHDAMYWYRQDPGQGLRLIYYSQIVNDFQKGDIAEGYSVSREKKESFPLTVTSAQKNPTAFYLCASSSGGGSNYGYTFGSGTRLTVV.

J is TRBJ2-5 and V is TRBV3-1; TRBD2 agrees at 13 bases. Per the germline V gene, CDR1 is LGHDT and CDR2 is YNNKEL (reference sequence). The CDR3 is 16 amino acids. The ends lost 5 bases at V and 1 base at J; junction bases unmatched: 4. CDR3 amino acids: CASSLGLAGTQETQYF. The CDR3, as DNA: TGTGCCAGCAGCTTGGGACTAGCGGGAACCCAAGAGACCCAGTACTTC.

This clonotype was seen a few times. The rearrangement uses TRBV4-2 and TRBJ2-1; 10 nucleotides align to TRBD2. The CDR3 sequence is 17 residues long. From germline, CDR1 is LGHNA and CDR2 YNFKEQ. V was clipped by 0 bases and J by 8 bases; unmatched bases: 10. In DNA, the CDR3 is TGTGCCAGCAGCCAAGATTTTGGGACTAGCGTGGACGATGAGCAGTTCTTC. It yields the protein CASSQDFGTSVDDEQFF.

This clonotype was detected many times. The chain links TRBV5-1 to TRBJ2-2, with a tentative D call TRBD1 (7 bases). The CDR3 is made up of 14 amino acids. V shed 4 bases and J shed 3 bases, with 10 bases lying between them. Per germline, CDR1 SGHRS and CDR2 YFSETQ. The CDR3 here is CASSSRGDTGELFF. CDR3 in DNA: TGCGCCAGCAGCAGCAGGGGGGACACCGGGGAGCTGTTTTTT.

The rearrangement links TRBV5-4 to TRBJ2-7; D assignment may be TRBD1 or TRBD2 (6 bases each). Looked up from germline, CDR1 is SGHNT and CDR2 is YYREEE (reference sequence). V shed 1 base and J shed 1 base, with 24 bases lying between them. This CDR3 spans 19 amino acids. The CDR3 region is CASSLFRGQDSFWSYEQYF. CDR3 DNA sequence: TGTGCCAGCAGCTTGTTTCGGGGGCAAGACTCATTTTGGTCCTACGAGCAGTACTTC.

A single count supports this clonotype. The chain uses TRBV4-1 and TRBJ1-5; D call uncertain. This CDR3 has 15 residues. Trimming cost V 0 bases and J 3 bases, with 9 bases left between them. Germline values: CDR1 MGHRA, CDR2 YSYEKL. The CDR3 bases are TGCGCCAGCAGCCAAGATCTCCGGGACAATCAGCCCCAGCATTTT. Translation: CASSQDLRDNQPQHF.

This clonotype has more than one count but fewer than ten. The chain links TRBV11-3 to TRBJ2-7; 8 bases align to TRBD2. The V gene end was trimmed by 3 bases and the J gene end by 5 bases; junction bases not matched to a gene: 6. CDR3 length equals 14 residues. Germline CDR1 SGHNT, CDR2 YENEEA. Here the CDR3 DNA reads TGTGCCAGCAGCTTGTCACTAGCGGCCCACGAGCAGTACTTC. Its protein is CASSLSLAAHEQYF.

This clonotype turned up a few times. This chain joins TRBV5-1 and TRBJ2-1, with 12 bases identical to TRBD2. CDR1 SGHRS and CDR2 YFSETQ come from the germline V gene. CDR3 length: 15 residues. V trimming: 2 bases; J trimming: 8 bases; junction bases outside the gene matches: 5. As DNA, the CDR3 is TGCGCCAGCAGCTTACAGGCTAGCGGGAGGGATGAGCAGTTCTTC. Its translation: CASSLQASGRDEQFF.

CDR3 protein: CASSHLGQGSAGAYEQYF. CDR3 nucleotide sequence: TGCGCCAGCAGCCATCTCGGACAGGGGAGTGCAGGGGCCTACGAGCAGTACTTC. The rearrangement joins TRBV5-1 to TRBJ2-7, with 9 bases identical to TRBD1. In germline, CDR1 is SGHRS, CDR2 YFSETQ. The CDR3 totals 18 residues. The J segment lost 2 bases and the V segment lost 4 bases, leaving 16 bases of the junction unmatched.

As DNA, the CDR3 is TGTGCCAGCAGTTTATCGCCCCAACTAGTCTCCTACAATGAGCAGTTCTTC. Amino acid sequence: CASSLSPQLVSYNEQFF. The chain couples TRBV27 to TRBJ2-1, with a weak D call TRBD2 (5 bases). Trimming took off 0 bases at V and 0 bases at J, with 12 bases between the two ends. The V gene's germline CDR1 is MNHEY and CDR2 SMNVEV (reference sequence). The CDR3 runs to 17 residues.

The CDR3 protein is CASSTGQSNTEAFF. In DNA form, the CDR3 reads TGCGCCAGCAGCACGGGACAGTCGAACACTGAAGCTTTCTTT. V usage is TRBV5-1 and J usage is TRBJ1-1, with TRBD1 identical over 7 bases. V lost 4 bases, J lost 1 base, and 4 bases stayed unmatched. The CDR3 covers 14 residues. CDR1 SGHRS and CDR2 YFSETQ come from the germline V gene.

This clonotype was seen a handful of times. The J gene is TRBJ1-2, the V gene TRBV12-3 or TRBV12-4; D ambiguous. CDR3 length: 14 residues. Trimming removed 2 bases at V and 4 bases at J, with 11 bases between. The chain's CDR3 is CASSLFGGIYGYTF. CDR3 nucleotide sequence: TGTGCCAGCAGTTTATTCGGCGGAATCTATGGCTACACCTTC.

This clonotype has only a few counts. V usage is TRBV7-9 and J usage is TRBJ1-2; 10 bases match TRBD1. The CDR3 covers 15 residues. Germline V gives CDR1 SEHNR, CDR2 FQNEAQ (reference sequence). V trimming: 4 bases; J trimming: 6 bases; junction bases outside the gene matches: 8. In DNA form, the CDR3 reads TGTGCCAGCAGCTACTCCGGGACAGGGGTGGATGGCTACACCTTC. Its protein product is CASSYSGTGVDGYTF.

The CDR3 sequence: CASSPLPGGGYNEQFF. The CDR3 nucleotides read TGTGCCAGCTCACCACTGCCAGGGGGAGGCTACAATGAGCAGTTCTTC. The chain links TRBV18 to TRBJ2-1, with D maybe TRBD1 (7 bases). This CDR3 is 16 amino acids long. The ends were cut back, 1 base at V and 3 bases at J, with 13 bases in the middle. CDR1 KGHSH and CDR2 LQKENI come from the germline V gene.

This clonotype was seen many times. In DNA form, the CDR3 reads TGTGCCAGCAGTTCCCCCGAGACAGGGCAAGAGCAGTACTTC. This codes for CASSSPETGQEQYF. The rearrangement links TRBV27 to TRBJ2-7; the match to TRBD1 covers 7 bases. Per the germline V gene, CDR1 is MNHEY and CDR2 is SMNVEV (reference sequence). This CDR3 is built from 14 residues. The V gene end was trimmed by 4 bases and the J gene end by 7 bases; junction bases not matched to a gene: 10.